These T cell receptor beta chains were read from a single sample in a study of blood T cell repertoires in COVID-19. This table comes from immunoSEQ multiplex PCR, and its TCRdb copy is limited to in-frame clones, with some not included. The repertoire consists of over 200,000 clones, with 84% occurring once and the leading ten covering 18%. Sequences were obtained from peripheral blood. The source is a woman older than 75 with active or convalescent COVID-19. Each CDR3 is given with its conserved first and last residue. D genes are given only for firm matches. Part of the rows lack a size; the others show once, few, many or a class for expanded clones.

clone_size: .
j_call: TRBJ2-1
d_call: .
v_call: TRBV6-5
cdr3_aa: CASSYSLQAHPQFF
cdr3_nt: TGTGCCAGCAGTTACTCGTTGCAAGCCCACCCGCAGTTCTTC

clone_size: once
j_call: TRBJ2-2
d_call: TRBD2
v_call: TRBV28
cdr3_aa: CASSLSASGYTGELFF
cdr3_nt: TGTGCCAGCAGTTTATCCGCTAGCGGATACACCGGGGAGCTGTTTTTT

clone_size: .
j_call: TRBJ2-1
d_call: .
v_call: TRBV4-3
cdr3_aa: CASSQAARVLSEQFF
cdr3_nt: TGCGCCAGCAGCCAAGCCGCAAGAGTCTTAAGCGAGCAGTTCTTC

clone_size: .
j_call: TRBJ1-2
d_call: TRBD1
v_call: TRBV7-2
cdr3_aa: CASSFRGLYGYTF
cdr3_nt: TGTGCCAGCAGCTTCAGGGGGCTTTATGGCTACACCTTC

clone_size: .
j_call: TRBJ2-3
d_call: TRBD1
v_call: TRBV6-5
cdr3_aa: CASSTTGGTDTQYF
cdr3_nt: TGTGCCAGCAGTACCACAGGGGGCACAGATACGCAGTATTTT

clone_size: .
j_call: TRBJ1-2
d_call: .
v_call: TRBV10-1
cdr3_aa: CASQRSGDYGYTF
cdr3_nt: TGCGCCAGCCAACGCTCAGGGGACTATGGCTACACCTTC

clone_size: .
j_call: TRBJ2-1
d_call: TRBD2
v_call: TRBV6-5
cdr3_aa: CASTTGGIVPGEQFF
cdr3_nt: TGTGCCAGCACCACGGGGGGGATAGTTCCTGGTGAGCAGTTCTTC

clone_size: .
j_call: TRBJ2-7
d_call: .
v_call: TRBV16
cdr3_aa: CASSQSPQYYEQYF
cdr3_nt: TGTGCCAGCAGCCAATCCCCACAATACTACGAGCAGTACTTC

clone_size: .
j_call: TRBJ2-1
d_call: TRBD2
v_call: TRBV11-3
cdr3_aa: CASSWGGSGIRFF
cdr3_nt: TGTGCCAGCAGCTGGGGGGGTAGCGGGATTCGGTTCTTC

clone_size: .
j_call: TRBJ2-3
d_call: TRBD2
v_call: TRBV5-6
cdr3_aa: CASSFAGAPTDTQYF
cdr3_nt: TGTGCCAGCAGCTTTGCGGGAGCACCCACAGATACGCAGTATTTT

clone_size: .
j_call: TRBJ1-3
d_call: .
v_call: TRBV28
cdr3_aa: CASTSQDLSGNTIYF
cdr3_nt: TGTGCCAGCACCTCACAGGACCTCTCTGGAAACACCATATATTTT

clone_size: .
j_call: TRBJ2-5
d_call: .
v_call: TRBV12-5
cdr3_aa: CASGLAGAETQYF
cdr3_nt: TGTGCTAGTGGTTTGGCAGGGGCGGAGACCCAGTACTTC

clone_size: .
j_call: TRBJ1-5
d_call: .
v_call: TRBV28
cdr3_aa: CASRVGGVGNQPQHF
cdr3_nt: TGTGCCAGCAGGGTCGGCGGGGTTGGCAATCAGCCCCAGCATTTT

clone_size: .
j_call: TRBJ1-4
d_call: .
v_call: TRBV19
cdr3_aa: CASSIVPEVTNEKLFF
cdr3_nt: TGTGCCAGTAGTATCGTGCCAGAAGTAACTAATGAAAAACTGTTTTTT

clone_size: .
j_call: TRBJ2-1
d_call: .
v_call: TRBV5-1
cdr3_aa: CASSEDSQPYNEQFF
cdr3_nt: TGCGCCAGCAGCGAGGACAGCCAGCCCTACAATGAGCAGTTCTTC